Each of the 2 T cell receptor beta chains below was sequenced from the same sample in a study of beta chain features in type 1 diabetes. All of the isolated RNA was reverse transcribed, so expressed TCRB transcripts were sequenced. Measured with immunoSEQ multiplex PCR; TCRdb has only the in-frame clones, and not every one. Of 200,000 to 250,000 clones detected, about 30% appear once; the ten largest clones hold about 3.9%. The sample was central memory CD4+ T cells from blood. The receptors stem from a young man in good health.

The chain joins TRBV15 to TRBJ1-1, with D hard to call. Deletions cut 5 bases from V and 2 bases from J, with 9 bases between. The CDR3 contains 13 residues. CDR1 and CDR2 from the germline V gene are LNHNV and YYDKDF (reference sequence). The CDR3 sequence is CATSRQKNTEAFF. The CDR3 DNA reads TGTGCCACCAGCCGACAAAAAAACACTGAAGCTTTCTTT.

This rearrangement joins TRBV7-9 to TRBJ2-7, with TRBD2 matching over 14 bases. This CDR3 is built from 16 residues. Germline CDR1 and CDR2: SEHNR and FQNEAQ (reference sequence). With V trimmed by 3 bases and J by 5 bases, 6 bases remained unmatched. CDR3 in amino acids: CASSFATSGRANEQYF. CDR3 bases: TGTGCCAGCAGCTTCGCGACTAGCGGGAGGGCTAACGAGCAGTACTTC.